This T cell receptor beta chain was found in a study of CD8 T cells in ankylosing spondylitis. Points on this clonotype: Its antigen is unidentified.

Points from the study as a whole: A motif of eight highly homologous TCR beta variants was seen as apparently characteristic of ankylosing spondylitis blood. Reportedly, matched ankylosing spondylitis synovial fluid was significantly enriched for disease-linked clones.

Quantitative 5'-RACE with molecular barcodes produced the TCR beta libraries. TCRdb independently ran MiXCR on the 5' RACE reads; one entry per CDR3 protein. In the table there are around 770,000 distinct CDR3 sequences, 12% of which are singletons. This TCR was recovered from a male donor with ankylosing spondylitis. Sequenced sample: blood, either unsorted or a sorted T cell fraction (not recorded which).

The CDR3 nucleotides are TGCAGTGCGCCACTAGCGGACAATGAGCAGTTCTTC. This gives the protein CSAPLADNEQFF. The V and J genes are TRBV20-1 and TRBJ2-1, with 8 bases lining up with TRBD2. V was clipped by 6 bases and J by 5 bases; unmatched bases: 3. This CDR3 region has 12 residues. CDR1 DFQATT and CDR2 SNEGSKA come from the germline V gene (reference sequence).